These 6 T cell receptor beta chains came from one sample sequenced in a study of T cells in localized non-small cell lung cancer. Generated by immunoSEQ multiplex PCR, the TCRdb table keeps only in-frame clones and is missing some. The sample has under 50,000 clones; 81% are singletons. The sample consisted of peripheral blood mononuclear cells, taken before any cancer treatment. The receptors come from a man aged 40 to 75 with stage III lung adenocarcinoma.

V gene TRBV27 combines with J gene TRBJ2-1, with unresolved D. The germline V gene has CDR1 MNHEY and CDR2 SMNVEV (reference sequence). The ends were cut back, 1 base at V and 5 bases at J, with 12 bases in the middle. The CDR3 is made up of 15 amino acids. The CDR3 DNA reads TGTGCCAGCAGTTTATGGGGATCATACAACAATGAGCAGTTCTTC. Protein product: CASSLWGSYNNEQFF.

The chain joins TRBV18 to TRBJ2-7; 9 bases are a match to TRBD1. The CDR3 is made up of 15 amino acids. The germline gives CDR1 KGHSH, CDR2 LQKENI. V trimming: 2 bases; J trimming: 3 bases; junction bases outside the gene matches: 5. The DNA for the CDR3 is TGTGCCAGCTCACCAATTCCGGGACAGGGCTACGAGCAGTACTTC. Translating gives CASSPIPGQGYEQYF.

This chain connects TRBV11-1 to TRBJ1-4; TRBD1 aligns across 7 bases. CDR1 is SGHAT, CDR2 FQDESV, per germline (reference sequence). The ends lost 5 bases at V and 6 bases at J; junction bases unmatched: 9. The CDR3 spans 15 residues. CDR3 nucleotides: TGTGCCAGCAGCGAACGGACAGGATCGGATGAAAAACTGTTTTTT. Its protein product is CASSERTGSDEKLFF.

The chain carries TRBV6-4 and TRBJ2-1; D might be TRBD2 (5 bases). The germline V gene encodes CDR1 MRHNA and CDR2 SNTAGT. V gave up 5 bases and J gave up 0 bases, with 17 bases separating them. There are 17 residues in the CDR3. Here the CDR3 reads CASSPSGLPGSYNEQFF. The CDR3 DNA sequence: TGTGCCAGCAGTCCTTCGGGGTTGCCGGGCTCCTACAATGAGCAGTTCTTC.

The chain combines TRBV4-1 with TRBJ1-2, with D possibly being TRBD1 (5 bases). Trimming pared 4 bases from V and 5 bases from J, leaving 17 bases between. The germline CDR1 and CDR2 sequences are MGHRA and YSYEKL. This CDR3 spans 15 amino acids. The CDR3 coding sequence is TGCGCCAGCAGCCCCATCAACGGGGCAGTTTATGGCTACACCTTC. This translates into CASSPINGAVYGYTF.

This clone appeared a single time. The chain carries TRBV2 and TRBJ2-7; 10 bases map to TRBD1. The CDR3 has 13 residues. Germline CDR1 reads SNHLY; CDR2 reads FYNNEI. J gave up 3 bases and V 6 bases, and 2 bases lay outside the gene matches. CDR3 residues: CASSDRGLYEQYF. DNA of the CDR3: TGTGCCAGCAGCGACAGGGGGCTCTACGAGCAGTACTTC.